This TCR beta chain was profiled in a study of T-cell reconstitution after alpha-beta-depleted transplantation in children. Germline CDR1 is SQVTM and CDR2 is ANQGSEA. The CDR3 runs 16 residues. J gave up 1 base and V 4 bases, and 9 bases lay outside the gene matches. In this sample, this clonotype turned up many times. Using unique molecular identifiers, the investigators prepared the TCRbeta library. TCRdb itself ran the PCR reads through MiXCR, one entry per CDR3 protein. Of under 300,000 distinct CDR3 sequences listed, around 8.9% are singletons. The sequences come from PBMCs from the stem cell graft donor, collected from the stem cell graft. This sequence was found in a human donor who donated a stem cell graft to a child with SCID. The V and J genes are TRBV29-1 and TRBJ1-1, with 10 bases fitting TRBD1. The CDR3 bases are TGCAGCGTTGTGGGGGGACAGGGGACCACGAACACTGAAGCTTTCTTT. Translated: CSVVGGQGTTNTEAFF.